This section outlines one T cell receptor beta chain sequence together with its context. Its antigen remains unknown. These data are taken from a study of cytomegalovirus exposure and HLA in healthy donors. The CDR3 sequence is 13 residues long. Trimming took off 8 bases at V and 3 bases at J, with 13 bases between the two ends. Germline values: CDR1 SNHLY, CDR2 FYNNEI. With 60 Vbeta and 13 Jbeta primers, the PCR was carried out. The assay was immunoSEQ multiplex PCR, and TCRdb's table has in-frame clones only and misses some. The profile shows 100,000 or so clones, approximately 80% of them singletons. Findings of the study overall: The study dropped some indistinguishable V segments, TRBV6-2 and TRBV6-3 among them. Among the most significant clusters, several appeared linked to common viral pathogens in a later analysis.

The J gene is TRBJ1-2, the V gene TRBV2; D is unclear. This TCR came from a female donor in good health and CMV-seropositive. Sequencing was performed on PBMCs. CDR3 loop: CASRPQDDYGYTF. CDR3 nucleotide sequence: TGTGCCAGCCGGCCGCAGGATGACTATGGCTACACCTTC.